Shown below are 32 T cell receptor beta chains from a single sample sequenced in a study of CD8+ T cells in alopecia areata. Sequencing templates came from extracted RNA that was reverse transcribed into cDNA. TCRdb's table, derived via immunoSEQ multiplex PCR, lists solely in-frame clones and lacks some. This sample yields roughly 190,000 clones, of which 60% to 70% are seen a single time; around 0.7% belongs to the top ten. As to treatment: oral pan-JAK inhibitor, 5-10 mg twice daily. Here the sequenced sample was CD4+ T cells sorted from blood, taken at week 4, from a patient treated with tofacitinib. The receptors here all came from a human donor with alopecia areata.

This clone was detected only once. The chain is built from TRBV5-1 and TRBJ2-7; D ambiguous. The CDR3 consists of 17 residues. Germline CDR1 and CDR2: SGHRS and YFSETQ. Trimming cost V 1 base and J 0 bases, with 17 bases left between them. The CDR3 region is CASSLRLGSGSSYEQYF. CDR3 bases: TGCGCCAGCAGCTTGCGGCTTGGGTCAGGAAGCTCCTACGAGCAGTACTTC.

V gene TRBV29-1 combines with J gene TRBJ2-5; a weak D match, TRBD2 (6 bases). The CDR3 spans 13 residues. Germline CDR1 reads SQVTM; CDR2 reads ANQGSEA. Trimming removed 6 bases from V and 1 base from J, with 12 bases in between. The CDR3 DNA reads TGCAGCGTAAGCCGGGACTTCCAAGAGACCCAGTACTTC. As protein: CSVSRDFQETQYF. The whole variable domain, remainder taken from reference TRBV29-1 and TRBJ2-5, is SAVISQKPSRDICQRGTSLTIQCQVDSQVTMMFWYRQQPGQSLTLIATANQGSEATYESGFVIDKFPISRPNLTFSTLTVSNMSPEDSSIYLCSVSRDFQETQYFGPGTRLLVL.

The chain joins TRBV9 to TRBJ1-4; D is perhaps TRBD1 (6 bases). V was cut by 0 bases and J by 3 bases, with 6 bases left in between. The germline gives CDR1 SGDLS, CDR2 YYNGEE. This CDR3 spans 14 amino acids. The DNA for the CDR3 is TGTGCCAGCAGCGTAGGGACAGCTAATGAAAAACTGTTTTTT. It yields the protein CASSVGTANEKLFF.

The rearrangement uses TRBV7-9 and TRBJ2-5; D possibly corresponds to TRBD1 (7 bases). Germline V gives CDR1 SEHNR, CDR2 FQNEAQ (reference sequence). The CDR3 loop spans 13 amino acids. V was trimmed by 6 bases and J by 4 bases, leaving 12 bases between them. CDR3 bases: TGTGCCAGCAGGACCAGGGGGGCAGAGACCCAGTACTTC. Encoded protein: CASRTRGAETQYF.

The chain employs TRBV2 and TRBJ2-4, with 7 positions matching TRBD1. Germline V gene sequence: CDR1 SNHLY, CDR2 FYNNEI. The trim removed 8 bases at V and 0 bases at J, leaving 7 bases unmatched. There are 15 residues in the CDR3. The CDR3: CASGGQLLAKNIQYF. CDR3 bases: TGTGCCAGCGGGGGACAGCTTCTAGCCAAAAACATTCAGTACTTC.

The genes are TRBV7-3 and TRBJ1-2, with TRBD1 matching over 7 bases. V gave up 2 bases and J gave up 7 bases; unmatched junction bases: 4. Looked up from germline, CDR1 is SGHTA and CDR2 is FQGTGA. The CDR3 spans 13 residues. CDR3 protein: CASSLETGSGYTF. In nucleotides, the CDR3 is TGTGCCAGCAGCTTAGAGACAGGGAGTGGCTACACCTTC.

The J gene is TRBJ1-2, the V gene TRBV6-1; no clear D gene. The CDR3 totals 13 residues. Germline CDR1 reads MNHNS; CDR2 reads SASEGT. The germline V and J ends were trimmed by 10 bases and 7 bases, with 19 bases remaining between them. CDR3 DNA: TGTGCCATTAGACCCGGGCCTCCGGGTGGCTACACCTTC. It specifies CAIRPGPPGGYTF.

The chain carries TRBV29-1 and TRBJ2-1; possibly TRBD2 for D (5 bases). V was pared by 3 bases and J by 8 bases, with 11 bases between. Germline values: CDR1 SQVTM, CDR2 ANQGSEA. The CDR3 totals 12 residues. The CDR3 loop is CSVEIGIYEQFF. CDR3 bases: TGCAGCGTTGAGATCGGGATCTATGAGCAGTTCTTC.

The chain combines TRBV30 with TRBJ2-6; no definite D call. The CDR3 extends over 13 amino acids. V was pared by 4 bases and J by 2 bases, with 6 bases between. The germline CDR1 and CDR2 sequences are GTSNPN and SVGIG (reference sequence). CDR3 region: CAWIRPGANVLTF. DNA of the CDR3: TGTGCCTGGATTCGCCCTGGGGCCAACGTCCTGACTTTC. The entire variable domain, with the rest obtained from reference TRBV30 and TRBJ2-6, is as follows: SQTIHQWPATLVQPVGSPLSLECTVEGTSNPNLYWYRQAAGRGLQLLFYSVGIGQISSEVPQNLSASRPQDRQFILSSKKLLLSDSGFYLCAWIRPGANVLTFGAGSRLTVL.

V and J are TRBV4-2 and TRBJ2-1, with D maybe TRBD1 (6 bases). Germline assignment: CDR1 LGHNA and CDR2 YNFKEQ. Trimming stripped 0 bases from V and 6 bases from J, with 12 bases between. The CDR3 consists of 15 residues. The CDR3 DNA follows: TGTGCCAGCAGCCAAGAAGGGGGTTTTCGCAATGAGCAGTTCTTC. As protein: CASSQEGGFRNEQFF.

This clone was counted a few times. The chain combines TRBV29-1 with TRBJ2-3; maybe TRBD1 (5 bases). The length of the CDR3 is 13 residues. Germline V CDR1 and CDR2: SQVTM, ANQGSEA. The V end lost 6 bases, the J end lost 2 bases, and 12 bases lay between the germline ends. The CDR3: CSVDGRATDTQYF. The CDR3 bases are TGCAGCGTAGATGGCAGGGCCACAGATACGCAGTATTTT.

This clone occurred a few times. The identical CDR3 is also encoded by other nucleotide sequences in the sample. The chain joins TRBV29-1 to TRBJ2-5; 9 positions agree with TRBD1. Germline CDR1 is SQVTM and CDR2 is ANQGSEA. With V trimmed by 6 bases and J by 2 bases, 1 base remained unmatched. The CDR3 is 12 amino acids. This CDR3 is CSVGTGQETQYF. CDR3 DNA sequence: TGCAGCGTGGGGACAGGGCAAGAGACCCAGTACTTC.

In DNA form, the CDR3 reads TGCGCCAGCAGCCAAACTTCCGAGGGCTATAACTATGGCTACACCTTC. The encoded protein is CASSQTSEGYNYGYTF. The chain has TRBV4-1 and TRBJ1-2; unclear D gene. Germline values: CDR1 MGHRA, CDR2 YSYEKL. Trimming left V 2 bases short and J 1 base short, with 14 bases between. The CDR3 is 16 residues long.

The chain employs TRBV2 and TRBJ2-1; 8 positions match TRBD2. The CDR3 covers 12 residues. Germline CDR1 and CDR2: SNHLY and FYNNEI. V was pared by 11 bases and J by 8 bases, with 8 bases of the junction left unmatched. CDR3 in DNA: TGTGCCGGTGGCTCGGGGGGGTATGAGCAGTTCTTC. Its translation is CAGGSGGYEQFF.

The chain uses TRBV6-5 and TRBJ2-2; 7 bases agree with TRBD2. Per germline, CDR1 MNHEY and CDR2 SVGAGI. The CDR3 totals 14 residues. With V trimmed by 5 bases and J by 2 bases, 2 bases remained unmatched. The CDR3 DNA follows: TGTGCCAGCAGTCGGGACTACAACACCGGGGAGCTGTTTTTT. Residues: CASSRDYNTGELFF.

V is TRBV11-1 and J is TRBJ2-5, with 7 nucleotides matching TRBD2. After removal of 4 bases from V and 5 bases from J, the junction contained 4 bases not matched to a gene. This CDR3 comprises 13 residues. Germline loops: CDR1 SGHAT, CDR2 FQDESV (reference sequence). The CDR3 sequence: CASSSGLQETQYF. The DNA for the CDR3 is TGTGCCAGCAGCTCGGGACTACAGGAGACCCAGTACTTC.

This chain links TRBV29-1 with TRBJ2-3; D not certain. The V gene lost 1 base and the J gene lost 3 bases, with 17 bases spanning the gap. CDR1 and CDR2 from the germline V gene are SQVTM and ANQGSEA. This CDR3 is 16 amino acids long. CDR3 nucleotide sequence: TGCAGCGTTGAAGTATTCGGTTTGAAGGAAACAGATACGCAGTATTTT. Residues: CSVEVFGLKETDTQYF.

This chain uses TRBV2 with TRBJ1-5, with TRBD1 matching over 7 bases. V lost 4 bases and J lost 4; bases outside the gene matches: 7. The CDR3 loop spans 15 amino acids. The germline CDR1 and CDR2 sequences are SNHLY and FYNNEI. CDR3 nucleotides: TGTGCCAGCAGTGCACAGGGGCTTCGGAATCAGCCCCAGCATTTT. It is translated as CASSAQGLRNQPQHF.

The V call is TRBV7-2, the J call TRBJ1-5; tentative D call: TRBD1 (5 bases). Per the germline V gene, CDR1 is SGHTA and CDR2 is FQGNSA. Trimming pared 3 bases from V and 5 bases from J, leaving 11 bases between. The CDR3 contains 14 residues. CDR3 sequence: CASSLDGTYQPQHF. The CDR3 DNA follows: TGTGCCAGCAGCTTGGATGGGACGTATCAGCCCCAGCATTTT.

The gene calls are TRBV7-3 and TRBJ2-2; D unresolved. Trimming removed 0 bases at V and 3 bases at J, with 5 bases between. CDR3 length equals 14 residues. The germline V gene has CDR1 SGHTA and CDR2 FQGTGA. CDR3 DNA sequence: TGTGCCAGCAGCTTAACCCACGACACCGGGGAGCTGTTTTTT. This encodes CASSLTHDTGELFF.

This clone was seen a handful of times. The V gene is TRBV23-1, the J gene TRBJ2-1, with a tentative D call TRBD2 (6 bases). TRBV23-1 falls under the ORF class, with uncertain function. The CDR3 runs 15 residues. The germline V and J ends were trimmed by 9 bases and 8 bases, with 23 bases remaining between them. The CDR3 sequence is CASSFYRDFGYEQFF. The CDR3 nucleotides are TGCGCCAGTTCTTTTTACCGGGACTTCGGCTATGAGCAGTTCTTC.

This clone was seen ten or more times. V usage is TRBV28 and J usage is TRBJ1-1; 7 bases align to TRBD1. The V and J ends lost 3 bases and 6 bases, in that order; junction bases with no gene match: 1. Germline V CDR1 and CDR2: MDHEN, SYDVKM. The CDR3 has 12 amino acids. CDR3 sequence reads: CASSLDRPEAFF. CDR3 in DNA: TGTGCCAGCAGTTTGGACAGGCCTGAAGCTTTCTTT.

CDR3 sequence (DNA): TGTGCCAGCTCACCACCGGTCTTACCGAAAGAGACCCAGTACTTC. Residues: CASSPPVLPKETQYF. This chain connects TRBV18 to TRBJ2-5, with no clear D. In germline, CDR1 is KGHSH, CDR2 LQKENI. Trimming took 0 bases from V and 3 from J, leaving 11 bases between them. The length of the CDR3 is 15 residues.

The chain recombines TRBV30 with TRBJ1-5; D is unresolved. The V gene lost 3 bases and the J gene lost 6 bases, with 12 bases spanning the gap. The CDR3 contains 13 residues. Per germline, CDR1 GTSNPN and CDR2 SVGIG (reference sequence). The DNA of the CDR3 is TGTGCCTGGAGCAAGGAGGGCGGTCAGCCCCAGCATTTT. Its translation: CAWSKEGGQPQHF. Full variable domain (missing parts from reference TRBV30 and TRBJ1-5): SQTIHQWPATLVQPVGSPLSLECTVEGTSNPNLYWYRQAAGRGLQLLFYSVGIGQISSEVPQNLSASRPQDRQFILSSKKLLLSDSGFYLCAWSKEGGQPQHFGDGTRLSIL.

The chain has TRBV4-2 and TRBJ2-5, with 15 positions matching TRBD2. The germline V gene encodes CDR1 LGHNA and CDR2 YNFKEQ. J gave up 5 bases and V 0 bases, and 7 bases lay outside the gene matches. The CDR3 has 18 residues. The CDR3 spells CASSQDPPGLAGGETQYF. CDR3 DNA: TGTGCCAGCAGCCAAGACCCCCCGGGACTAGCGGGAGGCGAGACCCAGTACTTC.

This clone was recorded a few times. The chain is built from TRBV20-1 and TRBJ2-7, with D hard to call. Germline CDR1 and CDR2: DFQATT and SNEGSKA (reference sequence). The CDR3 covers 11 residues. Trimming took off 3 bases at V and 2 bases at J, with 5 bases between the two ends. The CDR3 DNA reads as TGCAGTGCTAGCGACACCTACGAGCAGTACTTC. This codes for CSASDTYEQYF.

This chain joins TRBV5-1 and TRBJ2-5, with TRBD1 matching over 7 bases. Germline CDR1 and CDR2: SGHRS and YFSETQ. V shed 4 bases and J 6 bases; nucleotides not matched to a gene: 3. The CDR3 is 12 amino acids. Here the CDR3 reads CASSTDRQTQYF. CDR3 nucleotides: TGCGCCAGCAGCACGGACAGGCAGACCCAGTACTTC.

The chain links TRBV27 to TRBJ2-6, with D uncertain. This CDR3 region has 15 residues. V was trimmed by 5 bases and J by 0 bases, leaving 8 bases between them. CDR1 MNHEY and CDR2 SMNVEV come from the germline V gene (reference sequence). This CDR3 reads CASSLGISGANVLTF. As DNA, the CDR3 is TGTGCCAGCAGTCTCGGCATCTCTGGGGCCAACGTCCTGACTTTC.

The chain couples TRBV27 to TRBJ1-1, with D maybe TRBD1 (5 bases). V lost 6 bases and J lost 5, with 19 bases in between. Germline V gene lookup returns CDR1 MNHEY and CDR2 SMNVEV (reference sequence). This CDR3 contains 15 residues. The CDR3 loop is CASRGRPGQGTEAFF. The DNA for the CDR3 is TGTGCCAGCAGGGGGCGGCCGGGGCAGGGAACTGAAGCTTTCTTT.

The rearrangement uses TRBV25-1 and TRBJ1-1; D not certain. This CDR3 is 11 amino acids long. V dropped 3 bases and J dropped 10 bases, with 9 bases sitting between them. Germline values: CDR1 MGHDK, CDR2 SYGVNS. CDR3 coding DNA: TGTGCCAGCAGTGATTTGGGCTTAGCTTTCTTT. Residues: CASSDLGLAFF.

The genes are TRBV5-1 and TRBJ1-2, with D tentatively TRBD1 (6 bases). Between the trimmed V and J ends, which lost 3 bases and 6 bases, there was a span of 15 bases. The CDR3 sequence is 14 residues long. Germline values: CDR1 SGHRS, CDR2 YFSETQ. CDR3 residues: CASSSPTGSHGYTF. The CDR3 DNA follows: TGCGCCAGCAGCTCGCCGACAGGCTCTCATGGCTACACCTTC.

The V and J genes are TRBV30 and TRBJ1-5; TRBD1 matches 10 bases. J gave up 1 base and V 0 bases, and 3 bases lay outside the gene matches. The CDR3 contains 16 residues. In germline, CDR1 is GTSNPN, CDR2 SVGIG (reference sequence). CDR3 region: CAWSVWDRGSNQPQHF. DNA of the CDR3: TGTGCCTGGAGTGTATGGGACAGGGGAAGCAATCAGCCCCAGCATTTT.